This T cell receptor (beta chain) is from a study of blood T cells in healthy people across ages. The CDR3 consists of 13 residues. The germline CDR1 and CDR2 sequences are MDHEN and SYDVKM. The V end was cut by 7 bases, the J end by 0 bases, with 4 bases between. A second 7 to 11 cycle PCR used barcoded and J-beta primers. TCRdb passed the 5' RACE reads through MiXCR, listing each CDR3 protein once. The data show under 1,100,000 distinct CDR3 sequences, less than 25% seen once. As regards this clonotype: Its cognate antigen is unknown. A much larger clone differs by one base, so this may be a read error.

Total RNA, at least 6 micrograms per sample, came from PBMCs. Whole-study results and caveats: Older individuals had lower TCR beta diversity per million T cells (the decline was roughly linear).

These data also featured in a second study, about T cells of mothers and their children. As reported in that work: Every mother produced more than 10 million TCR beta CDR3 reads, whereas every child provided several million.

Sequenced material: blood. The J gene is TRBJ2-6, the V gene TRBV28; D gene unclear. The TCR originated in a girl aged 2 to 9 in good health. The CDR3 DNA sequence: TGTGCCAGCATCAGCTCTGGGGCCAACGTCCTGACTTTC. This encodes CASISSGANVLTF. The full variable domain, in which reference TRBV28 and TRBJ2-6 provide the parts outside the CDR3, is DVKVTQSSRYLVKRTGEKVFLECVQDMDHENMFWYRQDPGLGLRLIYFSYDVKMKEKGDIPEGYSVSREKKERFSLILESASTNQTSMYLCASISSGANVLTFGAGSRLTVL.